The clone carrying this T cell receptor (beta chain) was detected only once. Its specificity is unknown. TCRdb's table, derived via immunoSEQ multiplex PCR, lists solely in-frame clones and lacks some. The profile shows 65,000 to 100,000 clones, about 91% of them singletons. Germline CDR1 reads GTSNPN; CDR2 reads SVGIG (reference sequence). The J segment lost 4 bases and the V segment lost 4 bases, leaving 8 bases of the junction unmatched. CDR3 length: 14 amino acids. The data belong to a study of OX40 agonist ivuxolimab in advanced cancers. Study results and caveats: CD8+ T cells were the subset that, on average, had more expanded clones than CD4+.

Systemic immunosuppression or a history of autoimmune disease excluded patients. The sample here was CD4+ or CD8+ T cells sorted from blood, taken in a trial of the OX40 agonist ivuxolimab. This TCR came from an adult with an advanced solid tumor such as melanoma, head and neck, liver or kidney cancer. The chain employs TRBV30 and TRBJ2-5; 8 bases are a match to TRBD2. Here the CDR3 DNA reads TGTGCCTGGACAACGGGGGGGAGGGTAGAGACCCAGTACTTC. Translating it yields CAWTTGGRVETQYF.